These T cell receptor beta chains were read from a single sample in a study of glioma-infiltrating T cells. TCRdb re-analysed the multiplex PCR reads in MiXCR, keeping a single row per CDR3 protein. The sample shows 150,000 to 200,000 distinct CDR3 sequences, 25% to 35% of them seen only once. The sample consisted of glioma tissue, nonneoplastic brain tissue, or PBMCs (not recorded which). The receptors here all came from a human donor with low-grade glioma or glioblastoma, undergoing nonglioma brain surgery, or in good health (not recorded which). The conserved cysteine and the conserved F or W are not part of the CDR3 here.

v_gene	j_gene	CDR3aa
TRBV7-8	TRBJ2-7	ASSLEDSAGGYEQY
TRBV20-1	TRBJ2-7	SARDMQLSGTSYEQY
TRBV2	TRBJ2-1	ASSRSGLVEF
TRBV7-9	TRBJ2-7	ASSQQGGEQY
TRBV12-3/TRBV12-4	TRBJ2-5	ASSFNAQETQY
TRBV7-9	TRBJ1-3	ASSPYPGGRNTIY
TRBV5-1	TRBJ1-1	ASSLGVFSMNTEAF
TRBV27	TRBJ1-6	ASSLYSGLGYNSPLH
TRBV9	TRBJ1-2	ASSLTGQTSNYGYT
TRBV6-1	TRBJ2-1	ASSQGTAGYEQF
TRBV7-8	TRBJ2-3	ASSPGTSDLSTDTQY
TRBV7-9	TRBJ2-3	ASSYISSTDTQY
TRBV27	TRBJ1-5	ASSFNNQPQH
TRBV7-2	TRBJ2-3	ASSFGTSGSTDTQY
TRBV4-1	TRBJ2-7	ASSLIGGDTYEQY
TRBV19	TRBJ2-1	ASSIVSRDYNEQF
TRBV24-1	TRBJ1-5	ATKTGHHSNQPQH
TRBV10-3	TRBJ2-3	AIRDIAIVGTDTQY
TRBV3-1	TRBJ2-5	ASSQPDRGEETQY
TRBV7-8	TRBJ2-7	ASSLRGPGEQY
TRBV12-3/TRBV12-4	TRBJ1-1	ASSSYPQGNTEAF
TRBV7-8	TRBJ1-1	AATNRVMNTEAF
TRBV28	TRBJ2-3	ASSLFRLAGVTDTQY
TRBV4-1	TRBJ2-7	ASSPQGGGRGSDEQY
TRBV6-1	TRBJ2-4	ASRFWVAKNIQY
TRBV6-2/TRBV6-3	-	ASGLGGAYDEQF
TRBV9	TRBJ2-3	ASSVHRLGADTQY
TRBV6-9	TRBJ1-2	ASRYRYVYT
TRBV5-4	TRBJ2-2	ASSGERTGELF
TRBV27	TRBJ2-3	ATARDRGEDTQY
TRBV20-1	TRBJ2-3	SASLRRERADTQY
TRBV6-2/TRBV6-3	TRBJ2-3	ASSLGLAAPTDTQY
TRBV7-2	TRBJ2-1	ASSPKRASEYNEQF
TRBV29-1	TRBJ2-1	SVGRRNNEQF
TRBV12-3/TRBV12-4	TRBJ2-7	ASSSEGVSNSYEQY
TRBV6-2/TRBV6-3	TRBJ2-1	ASSKGLAGVYYNEQF
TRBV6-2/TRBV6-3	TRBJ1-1	ASSYGPTNTEAF
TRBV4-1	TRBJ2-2	ASSQDGNRWNTGELF
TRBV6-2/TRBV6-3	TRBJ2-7	ASSEQGADYEQY
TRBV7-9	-	ASSLGPIAGEQY
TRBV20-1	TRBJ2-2	SARDRLTRELF
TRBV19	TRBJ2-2	ASTGLAGTVELF
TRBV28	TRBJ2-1	ASSSGIHNEQF
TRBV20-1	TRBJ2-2	SARDGSITGELF
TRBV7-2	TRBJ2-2	ASSLARSRNTGELF
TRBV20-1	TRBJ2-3	GAPDSPSTDTQY
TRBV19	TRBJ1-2	ASSIRRRPHHGDGYT
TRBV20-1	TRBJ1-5	SVGGGGNQPKH
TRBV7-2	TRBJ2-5	ASSVVAARETQY
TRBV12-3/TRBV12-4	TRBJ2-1	ASSLGMTGNNEQF
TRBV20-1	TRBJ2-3	SASPDRESTDTQY